This T cell receptor (beta chain) was captured in a study of T cells in Graves' hyperthyroidism and ophthalmopathy. Study-level points and caveats: Blood also carried most thyroid clonotypes expanded above 0.001.

Under 3 months was the duration of disease in ophthalmopathy patients, who also had a Clinical Activity Score of at least 3 and a NOSPECS grade of at least 4. RNA transcripts were the template for amplifying TCR beta CDR3 regions. An initial round of RT-PCR targeting the TCR CDR3 relied on the HTBI primer set. Each CDR3 protein gets one entry after TCRdb re-called the multiplex PCR reads with MiXCR. The sample consists of around 500,000 distinct CDR3 sequences, roughly a sixth of them appearing once. This clonotype turned up a few times. Its cognate antigen is unknown. Sequences were obtained from blood. The receptor was derived from a young woman with Graves' ophthalmopathy.

CDR3 sequence: CASSLLLTGTHSPLHF. The CDR3 DNA sequence: TGTGCCAGCAGCTTACTTCTGACAGGGACGCATTCACCCCTCCACTTT. V and J are TRBV7-9 and TRBJ1-6; 7 nucleotides match TRBD1. The V gene end was trimmed by 2 bases and the J gene end by 8 bases; junction bases not matched to a gene: 9. Germline V gene data show CDR1 as SEHNR and CDR2 as FQNEAQ (reference sequence). This CDR3 is 16 amino acids long.